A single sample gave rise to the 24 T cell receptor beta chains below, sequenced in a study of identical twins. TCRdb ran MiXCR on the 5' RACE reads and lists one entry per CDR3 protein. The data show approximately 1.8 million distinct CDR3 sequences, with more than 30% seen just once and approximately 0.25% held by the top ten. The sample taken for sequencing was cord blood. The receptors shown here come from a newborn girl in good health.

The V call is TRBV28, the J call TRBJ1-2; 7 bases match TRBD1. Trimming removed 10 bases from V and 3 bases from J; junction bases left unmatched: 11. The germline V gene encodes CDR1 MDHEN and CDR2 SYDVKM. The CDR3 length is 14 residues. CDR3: CATYRGTEHYGYTF. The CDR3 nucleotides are TGTGCCACGTACCGGGGGACAGAACACTATGGCTACACCTTC.

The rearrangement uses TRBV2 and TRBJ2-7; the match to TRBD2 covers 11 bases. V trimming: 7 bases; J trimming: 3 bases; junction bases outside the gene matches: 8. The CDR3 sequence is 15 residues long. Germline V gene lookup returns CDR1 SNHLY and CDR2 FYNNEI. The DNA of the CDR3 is TGTGCCAGCACAGTCCCGGGACTAGCGGACTACGAGCAGTACTTC. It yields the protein CASTVPGLADYEQYF.

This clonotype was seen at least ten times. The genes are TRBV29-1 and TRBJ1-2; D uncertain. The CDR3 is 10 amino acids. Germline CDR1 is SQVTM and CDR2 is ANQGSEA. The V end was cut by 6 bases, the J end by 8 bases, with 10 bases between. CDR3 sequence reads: CSVVSEGYTF. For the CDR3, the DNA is TGCAGCGTCGTAAGTGAAGGCTACACCTTC.

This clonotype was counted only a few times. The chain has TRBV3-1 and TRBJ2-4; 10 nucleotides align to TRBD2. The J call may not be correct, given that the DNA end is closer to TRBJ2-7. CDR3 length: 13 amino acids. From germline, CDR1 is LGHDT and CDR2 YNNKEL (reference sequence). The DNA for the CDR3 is TGTGCCAGCAGCCAAGCTAGCGGGAGCGAGCAGTACTTC. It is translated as CASSQASGSEQYF.

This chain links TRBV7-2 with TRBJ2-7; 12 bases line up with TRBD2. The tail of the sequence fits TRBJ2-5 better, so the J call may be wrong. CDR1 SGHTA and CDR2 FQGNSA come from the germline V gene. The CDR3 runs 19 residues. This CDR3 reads CASSLKAGFGLAGIETQYF. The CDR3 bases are TGTGCCAGCAGCTTAAAGGCTGGCTTTGGACTAGCGGGAATTGAGACCCAGTACTTC.

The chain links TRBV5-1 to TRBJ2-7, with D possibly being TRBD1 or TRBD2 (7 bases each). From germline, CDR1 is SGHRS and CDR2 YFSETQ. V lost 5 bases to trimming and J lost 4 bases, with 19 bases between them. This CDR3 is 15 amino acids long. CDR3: CASSDRGDSYYEQYF. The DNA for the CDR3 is TGCGCCAGCAGTGATCGGGGGGACAGCTATTACGAGCAGTACTTC.

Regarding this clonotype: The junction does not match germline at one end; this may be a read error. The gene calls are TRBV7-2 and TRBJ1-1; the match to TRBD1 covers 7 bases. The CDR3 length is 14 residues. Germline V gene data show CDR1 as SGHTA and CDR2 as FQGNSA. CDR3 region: CASSRQGLATGAFF. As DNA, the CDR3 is TGTGCCAGCAGCCGACAGGGTCTTGCCACTGGAGCTTTCTTT.

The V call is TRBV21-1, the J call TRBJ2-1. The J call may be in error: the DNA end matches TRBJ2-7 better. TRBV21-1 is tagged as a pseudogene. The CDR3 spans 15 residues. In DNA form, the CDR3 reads TGTGCCAGCAGCGGCTCGGATGAGCACTACAATGAGCAGTACTTC. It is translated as CASSGSDEHYNEQYF.

CDR3 DNA sequence: TGTGCTAGTGGTGGCTCTTCGGGTAGCGGGGATTACAATGAGCAGTTCTTC. The encoded protein is CASGGSSGSGDYNEQFF. The chain carries TRBV12-5 and TRBJ2-1; 8 bases map to TRBD2. Unmatched junction bases numbered 13, after V lost 5 bases and J lost 4 bases. Germline lookup yields CDR1 LGHNT and CDR2 FRNRAP. There are 17 residues in the CDR3. The variable domain in full, with the rest retrieved from reference TRBV12-5 and TRBJ2-1, is DARVTQTPRHKVTEMGQEVTMRCQPILGHNTVFWYRQTMMQGLELLAYFRNRAPLDDSGMPKDRFSAEMPDATLATLKIQPSEPRDSAVYFCASGGSSGSGDYNEQFFGPGTRLTVL.

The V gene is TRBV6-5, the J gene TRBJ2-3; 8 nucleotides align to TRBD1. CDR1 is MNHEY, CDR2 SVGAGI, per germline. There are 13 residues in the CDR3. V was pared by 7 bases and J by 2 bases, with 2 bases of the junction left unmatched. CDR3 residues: CASKGQATDTQYF. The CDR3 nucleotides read TGTGCCAGCAAGGGACAGGCCACAGATACGCAGTATTTT.

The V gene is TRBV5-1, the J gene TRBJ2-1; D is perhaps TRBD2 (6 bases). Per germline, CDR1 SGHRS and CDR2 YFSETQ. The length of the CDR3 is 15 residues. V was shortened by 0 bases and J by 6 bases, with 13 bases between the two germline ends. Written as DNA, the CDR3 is TGCGCCAGCAGCTTGGAGGGGCGCGGGATCAATGAGCAGTTCTTC. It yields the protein CASSLEGRGINEQFF.

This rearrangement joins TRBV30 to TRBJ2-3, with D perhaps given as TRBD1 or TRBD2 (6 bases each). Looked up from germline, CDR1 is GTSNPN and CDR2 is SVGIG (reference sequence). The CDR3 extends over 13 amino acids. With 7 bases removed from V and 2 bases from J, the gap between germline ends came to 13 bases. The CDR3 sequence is CASAPGATDTQYF. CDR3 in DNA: TGTGCCTCCGCTCCGGGGGCCACAGATACGCAGTATTTT.

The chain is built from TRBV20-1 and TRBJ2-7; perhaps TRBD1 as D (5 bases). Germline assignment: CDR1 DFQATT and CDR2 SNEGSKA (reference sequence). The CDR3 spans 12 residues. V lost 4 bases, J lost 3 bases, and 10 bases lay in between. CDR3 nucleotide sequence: TGCAGTGCTACGAGGACAATCTACGAGCAGTACTTC. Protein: CSATRTIYEQYF.

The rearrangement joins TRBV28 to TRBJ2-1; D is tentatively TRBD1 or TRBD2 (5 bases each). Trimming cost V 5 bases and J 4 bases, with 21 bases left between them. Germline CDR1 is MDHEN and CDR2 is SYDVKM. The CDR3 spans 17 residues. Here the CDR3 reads CASSIHSERDPYNEQFF. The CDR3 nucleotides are TGTGCCAGCAGTATCCATAGCGAGAGGGACCCATACAATGAGCAGTTCTTC. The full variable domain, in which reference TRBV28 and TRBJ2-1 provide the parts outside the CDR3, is DVKVTQSSRYLVKRTGEKVFLECVQDMDHENMFWYRQDPGLGLRLIYFSYDVKMKEKGDIPEGYSVSREKKERFSLILESASTNQTSMYLCASSIHSERDPYNEQFFGPGTRLTVL.

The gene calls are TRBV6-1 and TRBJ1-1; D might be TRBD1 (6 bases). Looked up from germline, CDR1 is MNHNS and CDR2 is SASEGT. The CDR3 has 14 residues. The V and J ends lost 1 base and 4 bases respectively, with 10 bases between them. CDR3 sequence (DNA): TGTGCCAGCAGTGAAGGAGTACAGGGCACTGAAGCTTTCTTT. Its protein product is CASSEGVQGTEAFF.

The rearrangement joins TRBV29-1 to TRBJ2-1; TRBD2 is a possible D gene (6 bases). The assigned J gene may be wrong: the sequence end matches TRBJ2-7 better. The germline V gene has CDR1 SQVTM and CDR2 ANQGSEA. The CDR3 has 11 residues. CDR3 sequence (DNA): TGCCGTCGGAGGGCCTCCAATGAGCAGTACTTC. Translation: CRRRASNEQYF.

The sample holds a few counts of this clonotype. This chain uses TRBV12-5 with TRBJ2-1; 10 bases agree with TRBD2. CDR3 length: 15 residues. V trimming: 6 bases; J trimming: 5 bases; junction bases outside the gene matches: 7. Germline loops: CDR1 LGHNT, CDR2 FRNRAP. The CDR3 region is CASGSSGSRNNEQFF. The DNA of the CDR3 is TGTGCTAGTGGCTCTAGCGGGAGCCGGAACAATGAGCAGTTCTTC.

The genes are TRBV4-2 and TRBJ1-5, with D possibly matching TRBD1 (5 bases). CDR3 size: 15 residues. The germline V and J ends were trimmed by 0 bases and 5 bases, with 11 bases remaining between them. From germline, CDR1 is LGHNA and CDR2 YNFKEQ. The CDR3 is CASSQDLSGHQPQHF. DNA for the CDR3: TGTGCCAGCAGCCAAGATCTTTCAGGGCATCAGCCCCAGCATTTT.

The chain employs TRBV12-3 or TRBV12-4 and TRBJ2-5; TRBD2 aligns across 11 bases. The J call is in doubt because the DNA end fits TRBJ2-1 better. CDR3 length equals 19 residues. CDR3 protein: CASSFWPRLAGILQETQFF. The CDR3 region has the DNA TGTGCCAGCAGTTTTTGGCCGAGACTAGCGGGGATACTCCAAGAGACCCAGTTCTTC.

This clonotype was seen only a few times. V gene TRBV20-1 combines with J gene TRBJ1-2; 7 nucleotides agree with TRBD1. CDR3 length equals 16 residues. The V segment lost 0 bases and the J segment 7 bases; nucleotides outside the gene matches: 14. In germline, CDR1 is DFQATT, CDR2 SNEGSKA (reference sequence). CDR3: CSARDFRGAARGGYTF. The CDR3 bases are TGCAGTGCTAGAGATTTCAGGGGGGCAGCGAGGGGTGGCTACACCTTC.

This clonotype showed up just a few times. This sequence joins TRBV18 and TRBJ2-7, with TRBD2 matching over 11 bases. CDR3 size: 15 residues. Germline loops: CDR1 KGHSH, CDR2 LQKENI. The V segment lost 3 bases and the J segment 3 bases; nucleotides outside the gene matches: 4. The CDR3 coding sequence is TGTGCCAGCTCACCCGCTAGCGGGAGGCTCTACGAGCAGTACTTC. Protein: CASSPASGRLYEQYF.

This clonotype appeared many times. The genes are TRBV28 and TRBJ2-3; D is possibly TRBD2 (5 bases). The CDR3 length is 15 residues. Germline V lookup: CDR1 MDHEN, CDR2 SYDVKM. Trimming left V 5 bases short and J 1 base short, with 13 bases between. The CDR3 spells CASSPQGRGTDTQYF. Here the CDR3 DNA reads TGTGCCAGCAGTCCGCAAGGGAGAGGCACAGATACGCAGTATTTT.

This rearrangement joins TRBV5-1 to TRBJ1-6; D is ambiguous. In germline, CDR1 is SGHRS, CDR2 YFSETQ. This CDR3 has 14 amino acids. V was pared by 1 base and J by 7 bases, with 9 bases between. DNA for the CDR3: TGCGCCAGCAGCTTGACAGTTGACAATTCACCCCTCCACTTT. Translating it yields CASSLTVDNSPLHF.

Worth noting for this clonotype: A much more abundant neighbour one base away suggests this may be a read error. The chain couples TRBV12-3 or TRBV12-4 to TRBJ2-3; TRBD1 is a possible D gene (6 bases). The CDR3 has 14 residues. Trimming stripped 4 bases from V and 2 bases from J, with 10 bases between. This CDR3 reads CASSSDRYTDTQYF. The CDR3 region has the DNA TGTGCCAGCAGTTCCGACAGGTACACAGATACGCAGTATTTT.